This T cell receptor (beta chain) originates from a study of blood T cells in healthy people across ages. Notes on the study in general: Naive CD4+ cell counts and diversity both ran higher in long-lived than in aged donors.

A J-beta primer mix and a sample-barcoded 5' primer were used in a second PCR of roughly 6 to 11 cycles. A tag from a template-switch adaptor with 12 random nucleotides marked each cDNA molecule. One entry per CDR3 protein, called by TCRdb with MiXCR from the 5' RACE reads. Among under 950,000 distinct CDR3 sequences listed, about 20% were seen once. This CDR3 has 15 residues. The germline V gene encodes CDR1 LNHDA and CDR2 SQIVND (reference sequence). V lost 6 bases, J lost 2 bases, and 16 bases lay in between. In this sample, this clonotype turned up a few times. Antigen unknown. Drawing of peripheral blood yielded roughly 10 milliliters from each donor. Extraction yielded at least 6 micrograms of total RNA per sample.

The specimen was blood. The chain links TRBV19 to TRBJ2-5; D is undetermined. The TCR sequence derives from a man in his sixties or seventies in good health. Here the CDR3 reads CASRPLGSEQETQYF. Written as DNA, the CDR3 is TGTGCCAGTAGGCCCCTCGGAAGCGAACAAGAGACCCAGTACTTC.